The rows below give T cell receptor beta chains drawn from one sample of a study of blood T cells in healthy people across ages. TCRdb itself ran the 5' RACE reads through MiXCR, one entry per CDR3 protein. The sample holds over 700,000 distinct CDR3 sequences, approximately 53% seen once. The specimen was blood. The receptors here all came from a man older than 75 in good health. Each CDR3 is given with its conserved first and last residue. D genes are given only for firm matches. The size of a clone is reported for some rows only, either as once, few or many, or as a class for expanded clones.

clone_size	d_call	v_call	j_call	cdr3_aa	cdr3_nt
NA	TRBD1	TRBV5-5	TRBJ2-7	CASSQEQGSPSYEQYF	TGTGCCAGCAGCCAAGAACAGGGGTCCCCCTCCTACGAGCAGTACTTC
NA	TRBD2	TRBV5-6	TRBJ2-5	CASSPGGLYNEQYF	TGTGCCAGCAGCCCGGGAGGGCTATACAATGAGCAGTACTTC
once	TRBD2	TRBV7-3	TRBJ2-1	CASSLLSSGINEQFF	TGTGCCAGCAGCTTGTTGTCGAGCGGGATTAATGAGCAGTTCTTC
NA	TRBD2	TRBV9	TRBJ2-7	CASSRFASGTYEQYF	TGTGCCAGCAGCCGATTTGCTAGCGGAACCTACGAGCAGTACTTC
NA	TRBD2	TRBV5-1	TRBJ2-1	CASSSTSGRPAGNEQFF	TGCGCCAGCAGCTCGACTAGCGGGAGGCCCGCTGGCAATGAGCAGTTCTTC
NA	TRBD2	TRBV20-1	TRBJ2-7	CSARDGTSGSNEQYF	TGCAGTGCTAGAGATGGCACTAGCGGGAGCAACGAGCAGTACTTC
few	NA	TRBV6-5	TRBJ2-7	CASSVYDLGEQYF	TGTGCCAGCAGCGTTTATGACTTGGGCGAGCAGTACTTC
once	TRBD2	TRBV7-2	TRBJ2-3	CAGSLAGGTHRYAYF	TGTGCCGGCAGCTTAGCGGGGGGGACCCACAGATACGCGTATTTT
few	TRBD2	TRBV6-4	TRBJ2-7	CASSVLAGYEQYF	TGTGCCAGCAGTGTACTAGCGGGCTACGAGCAGTACTTC
few	NA	TRBV20-1	TRBJ2-5	CSASDPGGYF	TGCAGTGCCTCCGACCCTGGCGGGTACTTC
NA	TRBD1	TRBV6-1	TRBJ1-4	CASTGGVTNEKLFF	TGTGCCAGCACAGGGGGCGTAACTAATGAAAAACTGTTTTTT
NA	NA	TRBV11-2	TRBJ2-5	CASSLPRTGVETQYF	TGTGCCAGCAGCCTCCCCCGGACGGGGGTGGAGACCCAGTACTTC
many	TRBD1	TRBV29-1	TRBJ2-5	CSGRTGQETQYF	TGCAGCGGCCGGACAGGGCAAGAGACCCAGTACTTC
once	TRBD1	TRBV30	TRBJ1-2	CAWTGGRNYGYTF	TGTGCCTGGACAGGGGGACGTAACTATGGCTACACCTTC
few	TRBD1	TRBV7-2	TRBJ1-4	CASSRLGQGGEKLFF	TGTGCCAGCAGCCGTCTGGGACAGGGAGGAGAAAAACTGTTTTTT
few	TRBD2	TRBV4-1	TRBJ2-1	CASSQVTASGRDEQFF	TGCGCCAGCAGCCAAGTTACGGCTAGCGGGAGAGATGAGCAGTTCTTC
NA	NA	TRBV7-2	TRBJ2-1	CASSLGLAREQFF	TGTGCCAGCAGCTTAGGTCTAGCGCGTGAGCAGTTCTTC
NA	NA	TRBV2	TRBJ2-4	CASMEDGFSNIQYF	TGTGCCAGCATGGAGGACGGGTTCAGTAACATTCAGTACTTC
NA	TRBD2	TRBV5-1	TRBJ2-3	CASSLGSGLAGVDRYAYF	TGCGCCAGCAGCTTGGGCTCGGGACTAGCGGGAGTGGACAGATACGCGTATTTT
few	NA	TRBV10-3	TRBJ2-5	CAISESGLPETQYF	TGTGCCATCAGTGAGTCGGGACTCCCAGAGACCCAGTACTTC
NA	NA	TRBV28	TRBJ2-7	CASSFRASGQSSYEQYF	TGTGCCAGCAGTTTCAGGGCTAGCGGACAGAGCTCCTACGAGCAGTACTTC